The 17 T cell receptor beta chains presented below share a single source sample, sequenced in a study of beta chain features in type 1 diabetes. Expressed TCRB transcripts were sequenced, since all the RNA that had been isolated was reverse transcribed. Data came from immunoSEQ multiplex PCR; TCRdb stores just in-frame clones and leaves some out. The data contain 600,000 to 700,000 clones, roughly an eighth of them singletons. Antigens for these TCRs are unknown. Study conclusions and caveats: TCRB CDR3s were moderately but significantly shorter in Type 1 diabetes patients in all four CD4+ subsets.

What was sequenced was naive CD4+ T cells from blood. These receptor sequences come from a man aged 25-45 years with type 1 diabetes.

In its sample, this clone was seen a few times. The CDR3 loop reads CASSLLKPVPAFF. The CDR3 nucleotides read TGTGCCAGCAGCTTACTCAAACCAGTTCCTGCTTTCTTT. The J gene is TRBJ1-1, the V gene TRBV7-9; no clear D gene. In germline, CDR1 is SEHNR, CDR2 FQNEAQ (reference sequence). Trimming removed 2 bases from V and 11 bases from J, with 15 bases in between. There are 13 residues in the CDR3.

The chain couples TRBV27 to TRBJ1-1; D is ambiguous. The CDR3 totals 14 residues. The V gene's germline CDR1 is MNHEY and CDR2 SMNVEV (reference sequence). The germline V and J ends were trimmed by 2 bases and 0 bases, with 7 bases remaining between them. The CDR3 nucleotides read TGTGCCAGCAGTTTAGGCCGATTGAACACTGAAGCTTTCTTT. Amino acids: CASSLGRLNTEAFF.

CDR3 residues: CASSQDGDRQQETQYF. DNA of the CDR3: TGCGCCAGCAGCCAAGACGGAGACAGACAGCAAGAGACCCAGTACTTC. This chain connects TRBV4-1 to TRBJ2-5, with D tentatively TRBD1 (5 bases). The CDR3 loop spans 16 amino acids. Trimming stripped 0 bases from V and 2 bases from J, with 13 bases between. CDR1 and CDR2 (germline): MGHRA, YSYEKL.

This clone came up a few times. This chain connects TRBV4-3 to TRBJ2-5, with TRBD1 as a possible D gene (5 bases). The V end lost 1 base, the J end lost 5 bases, and 17 bases lay between the germline ends. CDR1 is LGHNA, CDR2 YSLEER, per germline. The CDR3 has 16 amino acids. CDR3 sequence reads: CASSQVVYGQGETQYF. CDR3 bases: TGCGCCAGCAGCCAAGTTGTCTATGGGCAGGGTGAGACCCAGTACTTC.

This chain uses TRBV20-1 with TRBJ1-4; D uncertain. In germline, CDR1 is DFQATT, CDR2 SNEGSKA (reference sequence). This CDR3 comprises 10 residues. With 5 bases removed from V and 8 bases from J, the gap between germline ends came to 6 bases. Written as DNA, the CDR3 is TGCAGTGCTGCGCGGGAAAAACTGTTTTTT. This sequence encodes CSAAREKLFF.

This clone turned up a few times. CDR3 sequence reads: CASTPGPEHEQYF. The CDR3 bases are TGTGCCAGTACCCCTGGCCCGGAACACGAGCAGTACTTC. The rearrangement uses TRBV19 and TRBJ2-7; D call uncertain. CDR1 is LNHDA and CDR2 is SQIVND in the germline V gene (reference sequence). CDR3 size: 13 residues. Trimming left V 7 bases short and J 5 bases short, with 15 bases between.

This clone showed up just a few times. The chain couples TRBV7-7 to TRBJ2-1; D unresolved. The V end lost 5 bases, the J end lost 1 base, and 12 bases lay between the germline ends. The length of the CDR3 is 15 residues. Germline CDR1 reads SSHAT; CDR2 reads FNYEAQ (reference sequence). In DNA, the CDR3 is TGTGCCAGCAGCGCACGCGACGGATCCTACAATGAGCAGTTCTTC. It codes for CASSARDGSYNEQFF.

This clone was counted only a few times. The V gene is TRBV7-2, the J gene TRBJ2-1, with D unresolved. CDR1 is SGHTA, CDR2 FQGNSA, per germline. V was trimmed by 5 bases and J by 2 bases, leaving 16 bases between them. The CDR3 covers 16 residues. The CDR3: CASSHGSGRTYNEQFF. CDR3 coding DNA: TGTGCCAGCAGCCACGGATCCGGTCGGACCTACAATGAGCAGTTCTTC.

This clone turned up a few times. Other DNA sequences in the same sample also yield this CDR3. J is TRBJ2-3 and V is TRBV5-1; no clear D. This CDR3 has 14 residues. The ends were cut back, 2 bases at V and 1 base at J, with 8 bases in the middle. Germline V gene sequence: CDR1 SGHRS, CDR2 YFSETQ. This chain's CDR3 is CASSFGQGTDTQYF. The CDR3 DNA reads as TGCGCCAGCAGCTTCGGGCAGGGCACAGATACGCAGTATTTT.

The J gene is TRBJ1-2, the V gene TRBV4-3; possibly TRBD1 for D (6 bases). Germline lookup yields CDR1 LGHNA and CDR2 YSLEER. The CDR3 extends over 14 amino acids. Trimming took off 4 bases at V and 6 bases at J, with 15 bases between the two ends. CDR3 DNA sequence: TGCGCCAGCAGCCCCCGAGCAGGGGCGGATGGCTACACCTTC. Translating gives CASSPRAGADGYTF.

In regard to this clone: Distinct nucleotide sequences in the sample also encode this CDR3. The chain joins TRBV7-2 to TRBJ1-6, with 9 bases lining up with TRBD1. CDR1 is SGHTA, CDR2 FQGNSA, per germline. With V trimmed by 6 bases and J by 11 bases, 8 bases remained unmatched. The length of the CDR3 is 14 residues. The CDR3: CASSSGQGRAPLHF. The CDR3 DNA reads TGTGCCAGCAGTTCGGGACAGGGACGGGCACCCCTCCACTTT.

The J gene is TRBJ2-5, the V gene TRBV5-6, with 8 bases that match TRBD1. V lost 0 bases, J lost 8 bases, and 3 bases stayed unmatched. CDR1 and CDR2 from the germline V gene are SGHDT and YYEEEE. CDR3 length: 13 residues. The CDR3 DNA reads TGTGCCAGCAGCTTGGACAGGGGGAGAACCCAGTACTTC. This sequence encodes CASSLDRGRTQYF.

The rearrangement joins TRBV30 to TRBJ2-2, with D unresolved. Germline CDR1 is GTSNPN and CDR2 is SVGIG (reference sequence). The CDR3 totals 14 residues. V lost 3 bases to trimming and J lost 4 bases, with 12 bases between them. CDR3 sequence (DNA): TGTGCCTGGAGACTAATGGTCGGCACCGGGGAGCTGTTTTTT. This gives the protein CAWRLMVGTGELFF.

This clone has just a few counts. The sample contains more than one DNA sequence encoding this CDR3. The chain combines TRBV6-5 with TRBJ2-7, with 11 bases aligning to TRBD1. From germline, CDR1 is MNHEY and CDR2 SVGAGI. The junction had 0 bases not matched to a gene; V was cut back by 0 bases and J by 2 bases. The CDR3 length is 15 residues. CDR3 residues: CASSYSGQGAYEQYF. The CDR3 region has the DNA TGTGCCAGCAGTTACTCGGGACAGGGGGCCTACGAGCAGTACTTC.

This sequence joins TRBV18 and TRBJ2-5; D possibly corresponds to TRBD1 (6 bases). In germline, CDR1 is KGHSH, CDR2 LQKENI. This CDR3 has 14 residues. V lost 1 base to trimming and J lost 4 bases, with 10 bases between them. The CDR3 here is CASSPRQDRETQYF. CDR3 DNA sequence: TGTGCCAGCTCACCACGTCAGGACAGAGAGACCCAGTACTTC.

The chain has TRBV7-3 and TRBJ2-5; tentative D call: TRBD1 (6 bases). Germline V CDR1 and CDR2: SGHTA, FQGTGA. This CDR3 contains 13 residues. V was pared by 6 bases and J by 2 bases, with 10 bases between. This chain's CDR3 is CASRRTAQETQYF. In DNA form, the CDR3 reads TGTGCCAGCAGAAGGACAGCTCAAGAGACCCAGTACTTC.

The J gene is TRBJ1-1, the V gene TRBV4-2, with D unresolved. This CDR3 contains 14 residues. The ends were cut back, 4 bases at V and 7 bases at J, with 16 bases in the middle. From germline, CDR1 is LGHNA and CDR2 YNFKEQ. CDR3 sequence (DNA): TGTGCCAGCAGCCCCTTCCCAGGAACCTTTGAAGCTTTCTTT. As protein: CASSPFPGTFEAFF.